This TCR beta chain emerged from a study of human T cells and chemical hapten exposure. Time point indicated: pre-sensitization, week 0. Described treatment: therapeutic diphenylcyclopropenone sensitization with weekly scalp DPC. Sequencing started from total RNA isolated from unfractionated whole blood. Findings and limits, study-wide: Controls formed significantly fewer large CDR3 similarity clusters than expanded TCRs did.

This clonotype has a handful of counts. Its cognate antigen is unknown. A junction end diverges from the germline sequence, so it may reflect a read error. This CDR3 region has 15 residues. Germline lookup yields CDR1 SSHAT and CDR2 FNYEAQ (reference sequence). Per the original methods: Between roughly 20,000 and 690,600 TCRs appeared in each sample, and the median stood at 95,638. TCRdb used MiXCR to reprocess the RACE reads, holding one entry per CDR3 protein. The V and J calls and clone size come from TCRdb's table, not from the authors' own analysis. This sample has fewer than 45,000 distinct CDR3 sequences, with around 12% found just once.

The sequence came from a woman aged 40-49 years with alopecia areata. Some clones in this sample may be carry-over from other donors' samples. The sample here was whole blood, taken in connection with sensitization to the hapten diphenylcyclopropenone (DPC). The rearrangement uses TRBV7-7 and TRBJ2-3; no clear D gene. The CDR3 sequence: CASSLNSAGTDTQYF. The CDR3 DNA reads TGTGCTAGCAGCTTAAACTCGGCCGGCACAGATACGCAGTATTTT.